The 18 T cell receptor beta chains below all came from one sample that was sequenced in a study of Ad26.COV2.S vaccination and SARS-CoV-2 variants. Treatment here: about 20 received Ad26.COV2.S at low or high dose, single or two shots; 5 received placebo; per-sample allocation not given. Following the first vaccine or placebo injection, samples were taken on day 63. The table came from immunoSEQ multiplex PCR; TCRdb's copy has only in-frame clones and leaves some out. Of more than 300,000 clones listed, around 89% are singletons. The sample here was peripheral blood, taken in a trial of Ad26.COV2.S vaccine versus placebo. These receptors were taken from a person between 18 and 60 years old who received the Ad26.COV2.S COVID-19 vaccine or a placebo.

The V gene is TRBV6-5, the J gene TRBJ1-1; possible D gene TRBD1, 5 bases. The CDR3 consists of 15 residues. V lost 4 bases and J 6 bases, leaving 18 bases between the germline ends. From germline, CDR1 is MNHEY and CDR2 SVGAGI. The CDR3 coding sequence is TGTGCCAGCAGTTTCAGCAGGGAAGCGGGCGCTGAAGCTTTCTTT. This gives the protein CASSFSREAGAEAFF.

This clone was recorded only once. The CDR3 loop reads CASSQFQSYEQYF. In nucleotides, the CDR3 is TGCGCCAGCAGCCAATTTCAATCCTACGAGCAGTACTTC. The chain recombines TRBV4-3 with TRBJ2-7; the D is unclear. The germline CDR1 and CDR2 sequences are LGHNA and YSLEER. The CDR3 contains 13 residues. Trimming cost V 2 bases and J 1 base, with 6 bases left between them.

As concerns this clone: The identical CDR3 is also encoded by other nucleotide sequences in the sample. This rearrangement joins TRBV18 to TRBJ1-1; D remains unclear. Germline CDR1 and CDR2: KGHSH and LQKENI. V shed 4 bases and J shed 1 base, with 4 bases lying between them. CDR3 length: 12 amino acids. CDR3 coding DNA: TGTGCCAGCTCACTCCAGAACACTGAAGCTTTCTTT. Translated: CASSLQNTEAFF.

This chain joins TRBV11-2 and TRBJ2-3; D is undetermined. The V gene's germline CDR1 is SGHAT and CDR2 FQNNGV. The length of the CDR3 is 13 residues. Trimming shortened V by 5 bases and J by 0 bases, and 6 bases separated the two germline ends. The CDR3 nucleotides are TGTGCCAGCAGCCCCTCCAGCACAGATACGCAGTATTTT. Translated, it gives CASSPSSTDTQYF.

This chain connects TRBV2 to TRBJ2-2; D is perhaps TRBD1 (6 bases). This CDR3 comprises 13 residues. Germline V CDR1 and CDR2: SNHLY, FYNNEI. Trimming cost V 6 bases and J 4 bases, with 9 bases left between them. The chain's CDR3 is CASSYRVTGELFF. The CDR3 region has the DNA TGTGCCAGCAGCTACAGGGTCACCGGGGAGCTGTTTTTT.

V gene TRBV5-1 combines with J gene TRBJ2-5; 10 nucleotides agree with TRBD2. V lost 4 bases, J lost 6 bases, and 12 bases stayed unmatched. The CDR3 runs 16 residues. CDR1 is SGHRS and CDR2 is YFSETQ in the germline V gene. CDR3 DNA: TGCGCCAGCAGCCCAGGGCCTAGCGGGAGCCGCAAGACCCAGTACTTC. This translates into CASSPGPSGSRKTQYF.

This chain links TRBV3-1 (or the pseudogene TRBV3-2) with TRBJ1-5; D not certain. This CDR3 is built from 14 residues. In germline, CDR1 is LGHDT, CDR2 YNNKEL (reference sequence). The ends were cut back, 2 bases at V and 3 bases at J, with 8 bases in the middle. The CDR3 bases are TGTGCCAGCAGCCAACAACCGTACAATCAGCCCCAGCATTTT. This sequence encodes CASSQQPYNQPQHF.

The CDR3 sequence is CAWQTSGRANEQFF. CDR3 bases: TGTGCCTGGCAGACTAGCGGGAGAGCAAATGAGCAGTTCTTC. The gene calls are TRBV30 and TRBJ2-1; 12 bases match TRBD2. Germline trimming cut 5 bases from V and 7 bases from J; bases unmatched to any gene: 6. Per the germline V gene, CDR1 is GTSNPN and CDR2 is SVGIG (reference sequence). The CDR3 runs 14 residues.

The rearrangement uses TRBV13 and TRBJ1-1; D might be TRBD1 (6 bases). This CDR3 has 13 amino acids. The germline V gene encodes CDR1 PRHDT and CDR2 FYEKMQ (reference sequence). V lost 6 bases, J lost 0 bases, and 8 bases lay in between. CDR3 amino acids: CASRQGMNTEAFF. The CDR3 DNA reads as TGTGCCAGCAGACAGGGAATGAACACTGAAGCTTTCTTT. The entire variable domain, with the rest obtained from reference TRBV13 and TRBJ1-1, is as follows: AAGVIQSPRHLIKEKRETATLKCYPIPRHDTVYWYQQGPGQDPQFLISFYEKMQSDKGSIPDRFSAQQFSDYHSELNMSSLELGDSALYFCASRQGMNTEAFFGQGTRLTVV.

This chain joins TRBV3-1 (or the pseudogene TRBV3-2) and TRBJ2-3; D possibly matches TRBD1 or TRBD2 (6 bases each). The CDR3 runs 17 residues. In germline, CDR1 is LGHDT, CDR2 YNNKEL (reference sequence). V lost 1 base and J lost 7, with 21 bases in between. CDR3 protein: CASSQVAGTSEGNTQYF. For the CDR3, the DNA is TGTGCCAGCAGCCAAGTTGCCGGGACATCGGAGGGGAATACGCAGTATTTT.

In its sample, this clone was seen once. The CDR3: CSVIRLAELYEQYF. CDR3 DNA sequence: TGCAGCGTGATCCGACTAGCGGAGCTCTACGAGCAGTACTTC. The chain combines TRBV29-1 with TRBJ2-7, with TRBD2 matching 9 bases. The CDR3 sequence is 14 residues long. V dropped 6 bases and J dropped 3; count of bases not matched to a gene: 9. Germline CDR1 SQVTM, CDR2 ANQGSEA.

The chain is built from TRBV5-1 and TRBJ2-1, with D possibly TRBD2 on 7 matching bases. The V end was cut by 4 bases, the J end by 5 bases, with 16 bases between. The length of the CDR3 is 15 residues. Germline V lookup: CDR1 SGHRS, CDR2 YFSETQ. The CDR3 reads CASSPLGGGHNEQFF. In DNA, the CDR3 is TGCGCCAGCAGCCCTTTGGGGGGGGGCCACAATGAGCAGTTCTTC.

The CDR3 DNA follows: TGTGCCAGCAGGTCGCCTACTACGGACACCGGGGAGCTGTTTTTT. Protein product: CASRSPTTDTGELFF. The chain recombines TRBV28 with TRBJ2-2; no firm D call. The CDR3 length is 15 residues. Germline V gene sequence: CDR1 MDHEN, CDR2 SYDVKM. Trimming cost V 6 bases and J 3 bases, with 14 bases left between them.

This sequence joins TRBV29-1 and TRBJ1-2, with D possibly TRBD1 on 5 matching bases. CDR1 is SQVTM, CDR2 ANQGSEA, per germline. CDR3 length: 13 amino acids. Trimming cost V 2 bases and J 2 bases, with 9 bases left between them. This chain's CDR3 is CSVENRGNYGYTF. CDR3 in DNA: TGCAGCGTTGAAAATAGGGGCAACTATGGCTACACCTTC.

The chain employs TRBV2 and TRBJ2-5, with 11 bases aligning to TRBD1. The CDR3 totals 14 residues. The germline CDR1 and CDR2 sequences are SNHLY and FYNNEI. Trimming cost V 4 bases and J 5 bases; bases outside gene matches: 3. The CDR3 protein is CASSGGQGVETQYF. CDR3 sequence (DNA): TGTGCCAGCAGTGGGGGACAGGGGGTGGAGACCCAGTACTTC.

As concerns this clone: The junction departs from the called germline gene at one end, perhaps through a read error. The rearrangement uses TRBV7-2 and TRBJ2-3; 8 bases are a match to TRBD2. The CDR3 has 15 amino acids. Germline V gene lookup returns CDR1 SGHTA and CDR2 FQGNSA. The DNA for the CDR3 is TGTGCCAGCAGATTAGAGCGGGGGCGGGTAGATACGCAGTATTTT. Amino acid sequence: CASRLERGRVDTQYF.

A remark on this clone: Other DNA sequences within the sample encode an identical CDR3. The chain is built from TRBV9 and TRBJ1-6; 9 bases are a match to TRBD1. V shed 4 bases and J 10 bases; nucleotides not matched to a gene: 6. Germline lookup yields CDR1 SGDLS and CDR2 YYNGEE. This CDR3 contains 14 residues. This CDR3 is CASSPGQGSSPLHF. The CDR3 bases are TGTGCCAGCAGCCCCGGACAGGGGAGCTCACCCCTCCACTTT. The variable domain in full, with the rest retrieved from reference TRBV9 and TRBJ1-6, is DSGVTQTPKHLITATGQRVTLRCSPRSGDLSVYWYQQSLDQGLQFLIQYYNGEERAKGNILERFSAQQFPDLHSELNLSSLELGDSALYFCASSPGQGSSPLHFGNGTRLTVT.

The V and J genes are TRBV10-1 and TRBJ2-7, with D possibly TRBD2 on 7 matching bases. Germline lookup yields CDR1 WNHNN and CDR2 SYGVQD (reference sequence). This CDR3 region has 15 residues. Trimming cost V 6 bases and J 6 bases, with 21 bases left between them. CDR3: CASSPQGGGRGEQYF. In DNA, the CDR3 is TGCGCCAGCAGCCCCCAGGGAGGGGGAAGGGGCGAGCAGTACTTC.